This T cell receptor beta chain was profiled in a study of T-cell memory formation after mild COVID-19. Study-wide context: Across donors, TCR clusters were largely donor specific.

The germline gives CDR1 SQVTM, CDR2 ANQGSEA. The CDR3 consists of 11 residues. The trim removed 5 bases at V and 6 bases at J, leaving 1 base unmatched. A 5'RACE reaction primed in the constant segment made cDNA libraries of TCR alpha and TCR beta, and these carried sample barcodes and UMIs. TCRdb fed the 5' RACE reads into MiXCR, producing one record per CDR3 protein. The table lists approximately 100,000 distinct CDR3 sequences, 9.5% to 15% of them singletons. Study-level results: Balance between CD4 and CD8 was seen in clones contracting day 15 to 85, and a CD4+ lean was seen in later expanders. Pre-infection memory already had some responding clones, implying cross-reactive memory joined.

On this clonotype itself: Its specificity is not known.

This TCR derives from an adult woman who had mild COVID-19 (a few samples of this study predate the infection). Cell type and time point are not known. The sequenced sample consisted of PBMCs or a T cell subset sorted from them (not recorded which). The rearrangement links TRBV29-1 to TRBJ2-1; 7 bases match TRBD1. CDR3 in amino acids: CSVYRGNEQFF. The CDR3 DNA reads as TGCAGCGTTTACAGGGGCAATGAGCAGTTCTTC.